The next 14 T cell receptor beta chains were all read from a single sample in a study of identical twins. TCRdb re-called the 5' RACE reads with MiXCR, one entry per CDR3 protein. Found here are a few hundred thousand distinct CDR3 sequences, roughly 9.5% of them singletons; the top ten hold under 3%. This sample was also put to use in a study of yellow fever vaccine responses in identical twins.

Input material: PBMCs. All receptors derive from a woman aged 18-29 years in good health.

The CDR3 is CASSRLGLAGYYEQYF. The CDR3 region has the DNA TGTGCCAGCTCCCGATTGGGACTAGCGGGTTACTACGAGCAGTACTTC. This chain connects TRBV7-9 to TRBJ2-7; 12 nucleotides line up with TRBD2. V lost 8 bases and J lost 3; bases outside the gene matches: 11. Per germline, CDR1 SEHNR and CDR2 FQNEAQ (reference sequence). The CDR3 loop spans 16 amino acids.

This chain uses TRBV7-2 with TRBJ2-3; D not resolved. Germline V gene data show CDR1 as SGHTA and CDR2 as FQGNSA. Between the trimmed V and J ends, which lost 2 bases and 2 bases, there was a span of 8 bases. CDR3 length: 14 amino acids. CDR3: CASSLSEFTDTQYF. The CDR3 DNA reads as TGTGCCAGCAGCTTAAGTGAGTTCACAGATACGCAGTATTTT.

This clonotype turned up a few times. The V and J genes are TRBV7-9 and TRBJ1-1; TRBD1 matches 9 bases. Trimming cost V 5 bases and J 5 bases; bases outside gene matches: 9. CDR1 and CDR2 from the germline V gene are SEHNR and FQNEAQ (reference sequence). This CDR3 is built from 15 residues. This CDR3 reads CASSLRTGVGTEAFF. CDR3 nucleotide sequence: TGTGCCAGCAGCCTGAGGACAGGGGTAGGAACTGAAGCTTTCTTT.

This clonotype has only a few counts. The V gene is TRBV5-1, the J gene TRBJ2-7, with a weak D call TRBD2 (6 bases). V was trimmed by 7 bases and J by 7 bases, leaving 12 bases between them. The CDR3 has 11 residues. In germline, CDR1 is SGHRS, CDR2 YFSETQ. The CDR3 DNA is TGCGCCAGCCGAATGGAGGGGGAGCAGTACTTC. Its translation is CASRMEGEQYF. The full variable domain, completed using reference TRBV5-1 and TRBJ2-7, is KAGVTQTPRYLIKTRGQQVTLSCSPISGHRSVSWYQQTPGQGLQFLFEYFSETQRNKGNFPGRFSGRQFSNSRSEMNVSTLELGDSALYLCASRMEGEQYFGPGTRLTVT.

This clonotype has just a few counts. The gene calls are TRBV4-3 and TRBJ2-7; TRBD2 might be the D (5 bases). Between the trimmed V and J ends, which lost 4 bases and 5 bases, there was a span of 18 bases. The CDR3 has 15 amino acids. Germline CDR1 and CDR2: LGHNA and YSLEER. For the CDR3, the DNA is TGCGCCAGCAGCCCTGCGGACTCCTTCGGACACGAGCAGTACTTC. Residues: CASSPADSFGHEQYF.

V gene TRBV5-6 combines with J gene TRBJ1-1; 10 positions match TRBD1. Germline V gene sequence: CDR1 SGHDT, CDR2 YYEEEE. This CDR3 is 16 amino acids long. J was trimmed by 5 bases and V by 0 bases; bases with no gene match: 7. CDR3 region: CASSLGTTGGMTEAFF. In DNA, the CDR3 is TGTGCCAGCAGCTTGGGAACGACAGGGGGCATGACTGAAGCTTTCTTT.

This clonotype occurred a few times. The gene calls are TRBV7-2 and TRBJ2-7; the match to TRBD2 covers 9 bases. After removal of 5 bases from V and 2 bases from J, the junction contained 7 bases not matched to a gene. The CDR3 covers 15 residues. CDR1 is SGHTA, CDR2 FQGNSA, per germline. The CDR3 DNA sequence: TGTGCCAGCAGCAGCGGGGGGCTAGTCGCCTACGAGCAGTACTTC. Its protein product is CASSSGGLVAYEQYF.

This clonotype was recorded many times. The chain couples TRBV3-1 to TRBJ1-2; D unresolved. Germline assignment: CDR1 LGHDT and CDR2 YNNKEL (reference sequence). With 0 bases removed from V and 4 bases from J, the gap between germline ends came to 0 bases. The CDR3 sequence is 11 residues long. The CDR3 here is CASSQDYGYTF. The CDR3 DNA reads as TGTGCCAGCAGCCAAGACTATGGCTACACCTTC.

This clonotype was observed a few times. The DNA of the CDR3 is TGTGCCAGCAGTTACCAAGCGGGAGATGAGCAGTTCTTC. Translated, it gives CASSYQAGDEQFF. The rearrangement joins TRBV6-5 to TRBJ2-1; the match to TRBD2 covers 8 bases. From germline, CDR1 is MNHEY and CDR2 SVGAGI. Unmatched junction bases numbered 2, after V lost 2 bases and J lost 8 bases. This CDR3 contains 13 residues.

This clonotype has ten or more counts. This chain uses TRBV29-1 with TRBJ2-3; D is undetermined. This CDR3 region has 13 residues. The ends were cut back, 7 bases at V and 2 bases at J, with 13 bases in the middle. Germline assignment: CDR1 SQVTM and CDR2 ANQGSEA. The chain's CDR3 is CSALDRNTDTQYF. CDR3 nucleotide sequence: TGCAGCGCCCTGGACCGAAACACAGATACGCAGTATTTT.

This clonotype was seen ten or more times. The rearrangement uses TRBV5-1 and TRBJ2-1; maybe TRBD1 (6 bases). Trimming removed 0 bases from V and 8 bases from J, with 15 bases in between. The germline V gene encodes CDR1 SGHRS and CDR2 YFSETQ. This CDR3 has 15 amino acids. CDR3 in amino acids: CASSLENQGSDEQFF. In DNA form, the CDR3 reads TGCGCCAGCAGCTTGGAAAATCAGGGGTCCGATGAGCAGTTCTTC. The full variable domain, completed using reference TRBV5-1 and TRBJ2-1, is KAGVTQTPRYLIKTRGQQVTLSCSPISGHRSVSWYQQTPGQGLQFLFEYFSETQRNKGNFPGRFSGRQFSNSRSEMNVSTLELGDSALYLCASSLENQGSDEQFFGPGTRLTVL.

This clonotype has a handful of counts. The chain has TRBV20-1 and TRBJ1-1; tentatively, D is TRBD1 (5 bases). The CDR3 is 15 amino acids. V lost 2 bases and J 0 bases, leaving 13 bases between the germline ends. CDR1 is DFQATT and CDR2 is SNEGSKA in the germline V gene (reference sequence). CDR3 in DNA: TGCAGTGCTAGATCTCCCAAAGGGGTGAACACTGAAGCTTTCTTT. Protein sequence: CSARSPKGVNTEAFF.

The chain uses TRBV20-1 and TRBJ2-7; TRBD2 agrees at 14 bases. Losses at the gene ends were 6 bases for V and 4 bases for J; bases not matched to a gene: 2. Germline CDR1 DFQATT, CDR2 SNEGSKA (reference sequence). This CDR3 comprises 13 residues. CDR3 region: CSAWTSGRYEQYF. CDR3 bases: TGCAGTGCGTGGACTAGCGGGAGGTACGAGCAGTACTTC.

The chain combines TRBV1 with TRBJ2-3. TRBV1 is a known pseudogene. This CDR3 has 14 amino acids. CDR3 bases: TGCACCAGCAGCCAACCGGACCTGCGGGATACGCAGTATTTT. This sequence encodes CTSSQPDLRDTQYF.